The source of this T cell receptor (beta chain) is a study of blood T cell repertoires in COVID-19. Study context: Samples came from the United States, Italy and Spain, spanning acute and convalescent COVID-19. The analysed material was cDNA or gDNA that came from T cells, B-cell-depleted T cells, or PBMCs.

Per the original methods: Using reference gene primer amplification, nucleated cell counts were estimated. Assay: immunoSEQ multiplex PCR; the TCRdb copy retains only in-frame clones and omits some. That table supplies the V and J calls and clone size; D and trimming were determined from the DNA. Found here are tens of thousands of clones, nearly 90% of them singletons; the top ten hold roughly 4.8%. Sequenced material: peripheral blood. The receptor's source is a man aged 45 to 65 with acute or convalescent COVID-19.

CDR3 DNA sequence: TGTGCCACCAGTGATTTGGGGGGACAGGGGTTCCACGAGCAGTACTTC. It yields the protein CATSDLGGQGFHEQYF. The V and J genes are TRBV24-1 and TRBJ2-7, with 10 bases matching TRBD1. Germline loops: CDR1 KGHDR, CDR2 SFDVKD. The CDR3 totals 16 residues. V was pared by 0 bases and J by 5 bases, with 6 bases of the junction left unmatched.